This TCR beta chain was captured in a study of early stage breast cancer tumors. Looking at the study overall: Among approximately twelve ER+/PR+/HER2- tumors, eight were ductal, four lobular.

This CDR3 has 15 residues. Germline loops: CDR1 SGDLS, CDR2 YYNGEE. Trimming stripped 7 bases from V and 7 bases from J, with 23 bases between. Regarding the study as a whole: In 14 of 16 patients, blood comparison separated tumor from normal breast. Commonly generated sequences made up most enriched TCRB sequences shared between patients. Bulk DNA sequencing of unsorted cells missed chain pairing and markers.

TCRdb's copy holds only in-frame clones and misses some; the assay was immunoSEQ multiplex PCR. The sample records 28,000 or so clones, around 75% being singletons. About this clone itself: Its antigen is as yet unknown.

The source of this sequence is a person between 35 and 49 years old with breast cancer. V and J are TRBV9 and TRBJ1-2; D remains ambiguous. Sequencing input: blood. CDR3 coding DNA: TGTGCCAGCGGTGGGTCGGGAGCCCCAATCCCTGGCTACACCTTC. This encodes CASGGSGAPIPGYTF.